This T cell receptor beta chain was identified during a study of beta chain features in type 1 diabetes. As for the study in general: Comparable age, gender and cell yields were observed in patients relative to healthy donors.

V was shortened by 5 bases and J by 2 bases, with 14 bases between the two germline ends. The germline V gene encodes CDR1 SGHAT and CDR2 FQNNGV. This CDR3 comprises 15 residues. Study observations and caveats: Type 1 diabetes patients had TCRB CDR3s that were shorter (moderately but significantly so) in all four CD4+ subsets. VDJ junctions from patients with type 1 diabetes contained fewer insertions and more deletions.

Every bit of the isolated RNA underwent reverse transcription, so sequencing read expressed TCRB transcripts. Sequenced by immunoSEQ multiplex PCR; TCRdb stores in-frame clones only, minus some. The sample contains 300,000 or so clones, around 9% of which appear only once. This clone was found a few times. The antigen remains undetermined. The TCR originated in a man aged 30-40 years with type 1 diabetes. V gene TRBV11-2 combines with J gene TRBJ2-3, with D possibly TRBD1 on 6 matching bases. Sequencing was done on a sample of central memory CD4+ T cells from blood. The DNA of the CDR3 is TGTGCCAGCAGCATCCGGGACACTAACACAGATACGCAGTATTTT. Translating gives CASSIRDTNTDTQYF.